A single sample gave rise to the 31 T cell receptor beta chains below, sequenced in a study of shared clonotypes between healthy human individuals. The data were produced by immunoSEQ multiplex PCR, yet TCRdb's version contains in-frame clones alone and is incomplete. In the table there are a few million clones, roughly 90% of which are singletons. Material for sequencing was naive CD4+ T cells from PBMCs. Subset reported: CD45RA+ positively selected. The receptors originated from a man aged 18 to 30 in good health. Some clones in this sample may be carry-over from other donors' samples.

The rearrangement uses TRBV29-1 and TRBJ2-1, with TRBD2 as a possible D gene (6 bases). CDR1 SQVTM and CDR2 ANQGSEA come from the germline V gene. V lost 7 bases and J lost 3, with 10 bases in between. The CDR3 spans 12 residues. The CDR3 loop reads CSAKDYYNEQFF. The CDR3 nucleotides are TGCAGCGCCAAGGACTACTACAATGAGCAGTTCTTC.

J is TRBJ2-7 and V is TRBV7-8; the match to TRBD2 covers 14 bases. CDR3 length: 16 residues. V was pared by 5 bases and J by 2 bases, with 5 bases of the junction left unmatched. Germline loops: CDR1 SGHVS, CDR2 FQNEAQ. CDR3 coding DNA: TGTGCCAGCAGCCCCACGACTAGCGGGAGGGCCTACGAGCAGTACTTC. Its protein product is CASSPTTSGRAYEQYF.

The chain combines TRBV5-1 with TRBJ2-6, with D possibly matching TRBD2 (5 bases). The CDR3 sequence is 16 residues long. V dropped 4 bases and J dropped 0 bases, with 11 bases sitting between them. CDR1 is SGHRS and CDR2 is YFSETQ in the germline V gene. The CDR3 reads CASSQLGFSGANVLTF. The CDR3, as DNA: TGCGCCAGCAGCCAACTAGGGTTCTCTGGGGCCAACGTCCTGACTTTC.

The chain joins TRBV9 to TRBJ1-2, with 8 nucleotides matching TRBD1. The CDR3 extends over 13 amino acids. CDR1 is SGDLS and CDR2 is YYNGEE in the germline V gene. V dropped 3 bases and J dropped 5; count of bases not matched to a gene: 3. The CDR3 loop is CASSARQGYGYTF. The CDR3 coding sequence is TGTGCCAGCAGCGCCAGACAGGGGTATGGCTACACCTTC.

This clone has just a few counts. V and J are TRBV18 and TRBJ1-5, with TRBD1 matching 8 bases. The CDR3 sequence is 15 residues long. Unmatched junction bases numbered 10, after V lost 5 bases and J lost 7 bases. Germline V gives CDR1 KGHSH, CDR2 LQKENI. The CDR3 DNA sequence: TGTGCCAGCTCATCAGCAACAGGGGGGAGGCAGCCCCAGCATTTT. Residues: CASSSATGGRQPQHF.

The V gene is TRBV6-5, the J gene TRBJ1-2, with TRBD1 identical over 7 bases. After removal of 5 bases from V and 7 bases from J, the junction contained 1 base not matched to a gene. This CDR3 contains 11 residues. CDR1 is MNHEY, CDR2 SVGAGI, per germline. CDR3: CASSNRGGYTF. In DNA form, the CDR3 reads TGTGCCAGCAGTAACAGGGGTGGCTACACCTTC.

V is TRBV5-4 and J is TRBJ2-3; 10 nucleotides line up with TRBD2. The CDR3 extends over 16 amino acids. Germline CDR1 is SGHNT and CDR2 is YYREEE (reference sequence). V shed 4 bases and J 0 bases; nucleotides not matched to a gene: 5. CDR3 sequence reads: CASSEAGGLSTDTQYF. The DNA for the CDR3 is TGTGCCAGCAGCGAAGCGGGAGGGCTGAGCACAGATACGCAGTATTTT.

Notes on this clone: Other DNA sequences from this sample encode an identical CDR3 as well. The CDR3: CASSVDPGSYEQYF. CDR3 nucleotides: TGTGCCAGCAGCGTAGACCCCGGTTCTTACGAGCAGTACTTC. The chain combines TRBV9 with TRBJ2-7; D gene unclear. The germline V gene has CDR1 SGDLS and CDR2 YYNGEE. The CDR3 runs to 14 residues. V gave up 0 bases and J gave up 4 bases, with 11 bases separating them.

The chain recombines TRBV19 with TRBJ1-1; no reliable D call. Trimming took 7 bases from V and 2 from J, leaving 8 bases between them. The CDR3 runs to 12 residues. Looked up from germline, CDR1 is LNHDA and CDR2 is SQIVND (reference sequence). The CDR3 loop reads CASTTRNTEAFF. The CDR3 DNA reads as TGTGCCAGTACAACCAGAAACACTGAAGCTTTCTTT.

The J gene is TRBJ1-2, the V gene TRBV5-6; D uncertain. The germline V and J ends were trimmed by 1 base and 8 bases, with 12 bases remaining between them. CDR1 is SGHDT and CDR2 is YYEEEE in the germline V gene. The CDR3 runs to 13 residues. CDR3 nucleotides: TGTGCCAGCAGCTTGTACCAAAGCTCAGGCTACACCTTC. It specifies CASSLYQSSGYTF. Full variable domain (outside the CDR3, taken from reference TRBV5-6 and TRBJ1-2): DAGVTQSPTHLIKTRGQQVTLRCSPKSGHDTVSWYQQALGQGPQFIFQYYEEEERQRGNFPDRFSGHQFPNYSSELNVNALLLGDSALYLCASSLYQSSGYTFGSGTRLTVV.

V and J are TRBV6-1 and TRBJ2-1; TRBD2 matches 10 bases. Germline CDR1 and CDR2: MNHNS and SASEGT. There are 15 residues in the CDR3. Losses at the gene ends were 7 bases for V and 8 bases for J; bases not matched to a gene: 11. The CDR3 sequence: CASTSMPSGSHEQFF. Here the CDR3 DNA reads TGTGCCAGCACTAGTATGCCTAGCGGGAGCCATGAGCAGTTCTTC.

This chain uses TRBV7-8 with TRBJ1-5; D perhaps matches TRBD1 (5 bases). This CDR3 contains 16 residues. Germline V gene lookup returns CDR1 SGHVS and CDR2 FQNEAQ. Trimming took 2 bases from V and 1 from J, leaving 12 bases between them. CDR3 residues: CASSLTWDRSNQPQHF. In nucleotides, the CDR3 is TGTGCCAGCAGCTTAACGTGGGACCGGAGCAATCAGCCCCAGCATTTT.

The gene calls are TRBV2 and TRBJ2-1; TRBD2 aligns across 11 bases. From germline, CDR1 is SNHLY and CDR2 FYNNEI. The length of the CDR3 is 15 residues. After removal of 6 bases from V and 10 bases from J, the junction contained 11 bases not matched to a gene. CDR3 in DNA: TGTGCCAGCAGCCTAAAGATGGCTAGCGGGGGGGAGCAGTTCTTC. The encoded protein is CASSLKMASGGEQFF. The full variable domain, with the rest looked up from reference TRBV2 and TRBJ2-1, is EPEVTQTPSHQVTQMGQEVILRCVPISNHLYFYWYRQILGQKVEFLVSFYNNEISEKSEIFDDQFSVERPDGSNFTLKIRSTKLEDSAMYFCASSLKMASGGEQFFGPGTRLTVL.

In the case of this clone: Distinct nucleotide sequences in the sample also encode this CDR3. This sequence joins TRBV19 and TRBJ2-1; 13 nucleotides line up with TRBD2. Germline lookup yields CDR1 LNHDA and CDR2 SQIVND (reference sequence). The CDR3 sequence is 16 residues long. With 6 bases clipped from V and 1 base from J, the junction kept 3 bases outside the gene matches. The CDR3, as DNA: TGTGCCAGTAGCCGGACTAGCGGGGGTTCCTACAATGAGCAGTTCTTC. Protein product: CASSRTSGGSYNEQFF.

This rearrangement joins TRBV28 to TRBJ1-1; D uncertain. Germline CDR1 and CDR2: MDHEN and SYDVKM. The length of the CDR3 is 13 residues. Trimming stripped 7 bases from V and 1 base from J, with 10 bases between. This chain's CDR3 is CASTWGGNTEAFF. CDR3 sequence (DNA): TGTGCCAGCACCTGGGGTGGGAACACTGAAGCTTTCTTT.

The chain uses TRBV6-5 and TRBJ1-1; the D gene is possibly TRBD1 (6 bases). The germline V gene has CDR1 MNHEY and CDR2 SVGAGI. Trimming removed 2 bases from V and 3 bases from J, with 7 bases in between. The CDR3 is 13 residues long. CDR3 in DNA: TGTGCCAGCAGTTACGCAGGGGACACTGAAGCTTTCTTT. The encoded protein is CASSYAGDTEAFF.

This clone was observed once. V gene TRBV28 combines with J gene TRBJ1-1, with 8 bases identical to TRBD1. V lost 11 bases, J lost 1 base, and 12 bases stayed unmatched. This CDR3 contains 15 residues. CDR1 and CDR2 from the germline V gene are MDHEN and SYDVKM. The CDR3 DNA reads TGTGCCTCTCGTCCCTCCGGGACAGGGAACACTGAAGCTTTCTTT. This codes for CASRPSGTGNTEAFF.

V gene TRBV5-6 combines with J gene TRBJ1-1; 7 bases match TRBD1. Germline-derived CDR1 and CDR2 are SGHDT and YYEEEE. The CDR3 totals 16 residues. Losses at the gene ends were 4 bases for V and 5 bases for J; bases not matched to a gene: 14. CDR3 residues: CASSLRSTGYGTEAFF. CDR3 in DNA: TGTGCCAGCAGCCTCCGATCGACAGGGTATGGGACTGAAGCTTTCTTT.

This sequence joins TRBV29-1 and TRBJ2-5; no definite D call. The CDR3 spans 13 residues. Trimming shortened V by 6 bases and J by 1 base, and 12 bases separated the two germline ends. Germline values: CDR1 SQVTM, CDR2 ANQGSEA. The CDR3: CSVTGLLQETQYF. In DNA form, the CDR3 reads TGCAGCGTCACCGGGCTCCTCCAAGAGACCCAGTACTTC.

The V gene is TRBV4-1, the J gene TRBJ2-1, with D perhaps matching TRBD1 (6 bases). CDR1 is MGHRA and CDR2 is YSYEKL in the germline V gene. The CDR3 sequence is 17 residues long. The ends were cut back, 5 bases at V and 8 bases at J, with 25 bases in the middle. The chain's CDR3 is CASSYPRGRGSHDEQFF. The CDR3 coding sequence is TGCGCCAGCAGCTACCCGAGGGGCAGGGGTTCGCACGATGAGCAGTTCTTC.

The genes are TRBV9 and TRBJ2-1, with 16 bases fitting TRBD2. This CDR3 comprises 18 residues. CDR1 is SGDLS and CDR2 is YYNGEE in the germline V gene. J gave up 0 bases and V 4 bases, and 4 bases lay outside the gene matches. CDR3 loop: CASSPGLAGGSSYNEQFF. Written as DNA, the CDR3 is TGTGCCAGCAGCCCGGGACTAGCGGGAGGGAGCTCCTACAATGAGCAGTTCTTC.

The V call is TRBV5-6, the J call TRBJ2-7, with a weak D call TRBD1 (6 bases). The CDR3 totals 13 residues. V lost 2 bases to trimming and J lost 3 bases, with 9 bases between them. Germline loops: CDR1 SGHDT, CDR2 YYEEEE. DNA of the CDR3: TGTGCCAGCAGCTTCAGGGGTATCTACGAGCAGTACTTC. As protein: CASSFRGIYEQYF.

The chain carries TRBV18 and TRBJ2-2; D perhaps matches TRBD2 (6 bases). Trimming took off 10 bases at V and 6 bases at J, with 15 bases between the two ends. CDR3 length equals 13 residues. Germline V CDR1 and CDR2: KGHSH, LQKENI. Written as DNA, the CDR3 is TGTGCCACCTGCCGGGACTTAGCCGGGGAGCTGTTTTTT. Translating gives CATCRDLAGELFF.

The V and J genes are TRBV7-9 and TRBJ2-7, with TRBD1 identical over 10 bases. CDR3 length: 16 amino acids. The germline CDR1 and CDR2 sequences are SEHNR and FQNEAQ (reference sequence). After removal of 3 bases from V and 4 bases from J, the junction contained 9 bases not matched to a gene. CDR3 loop: CASSLTGQGDGYEQYF. The CDR3 bases are TGTGCCAGCAGCTTGACAGGACAGGGGGACGGTTACGAGCAGTACTTC.

V and J are TRBV9 and TRBJ2-3, with 7 bases fitting TRBD2. Germline loops: CDR1 SGDLS, CDR2 YYNGEE. Unmatched junction bases numbered 9, after V lost 7 bases and J lost 4 bases. The length of the CDR3 is 14 residues. In DNA, the CDR3 is TGTGCCAGCGGATCGGGCGGGAGCTCAGATACGCAGTATTTT. Translation gives CASGSGGSSDTQYF.

The chain carries TRBV5-4 and TRBJ2-7, with D maybe TRBD1 (5 bases). The CDR3 runs 13 residues. V gave up 2 bases and J gave up 4 bases, with 10 bases separating them. Looked up from germline, CDR1 is SGHNT and CDR2 is YYREEE (reference sequence). CDR3 protein: CASSFQGSYEQYF. The CDR3 bases are TGTGCCAGCAGCTTCCAGGGATCGTACGAGCAGTACTTC.

This clone was observed a single time. The chain employs TRBV5-5 and TRBJ2-7, with TRBD2 matching over 13 bases. V shed 3 bases and J 2 bases; nucleotides not matched to a gene: 5. The CDR3 is 16 residues long. Germline CDR1 and CDR2: SGHKS and YYEKEE (reference sequence). CDR3 protein: CASSSGTSGKAYEQYF. The CDR3 DNA reads TGTGCCAGCAGCTCCGGGACTAGCGGGAAGGCCTACGAGCAGTACTTC.

Comments on this clone: Distinct nucleotide sequences in the sample also encode this CDR3. V usage is TRBV9 and J usage is TRBJ2-7, with D perhaps assigned TRBD1 or TRBD2 (5 bases each). Looked up from germline, CDR1 is SGDLS and CDR2 is YYNGEE. The ends were cut back, 2 bases at V and 0 bases at J, with 9 bases in the middle. The CDR3 spans 14 residues. CDR3 bases: TGTGCCAGCAGCGTGGGACGTGGCTCCTACGAGCAGTACTTC. Residues: CASSVGRGSYEQYF.

V gene TRBV7-8 combines with J gene TRBJ1-1; D might be TRBD1 (5 bases). V lost 4 bases and J 6 bases, leaving 9 bases between the germline ends. Germline V gene data show CDR1 as SGHVS and CDR2 as FQNEAQ. The CDR3 runs to 12 residues. The CDR3 sequence is CASSSGGAEAFF. In DNA, the CDR3 is TGTGCCAGCAGCTCGGGAGGGGCTGAAGCTTTCTTT.

The DNA of the CDR3 is TGTGCCAGTAGTAAAATTAGACAGGGGAAGATGGATCAGCCCCAGCATTTT. Its protein product is CASSKIRQGKMDQPQHF. The rearrangement joins TRBV19 to TRBJ1-5; 8 bases are shared with TRBD1. This CDR3 has 17 residues. The V segment lost 4 bases and the J segment 5 bases; nucleotides outside the gene matches: 13. CDR1 LNHDA and CDR2 SQIVND come from the germline V gene (reference sequence). The full variable domain, its missing parts supplied by reference TRBV19 and TRBJ1-5, is DGGITQSPKYLFRKEGQNVTLSCEQNLNHDAMYWYRQDPGQGLRLIYYSQIVNDFQKGDIAEGYSVSREKKESFPLTVTSAQKNPTAFYLCASSKIRQGKMDQPQHFGDGTRLSIL.

To note about this clone: This sample also contains other DNA sequences that code for the same CDR3. The chain carries TRBV7-3 and TRBJ1-1; no firm D call. The ends were cut back, 2 bases at V and 1 base at J, with 5 bases in the middle. Germline assignment: CDR1 SGHTA and CDR2 FQGTGA. This CDR3 is built from 13 residues. CDR3 nucleotide sequence: TGTGCCAGCAGCTTAGACTCGAACACTGAAGCTTTCTTT. This sequence encodes CASSLDSNTEAFF.